One T cell receptor (beta chain) is described in this entry. This clonotype was seen repeatedly, ten times or more. There is no known antigen for this receptor. Qualities for individual bases were not recorded, and no much larger clone is one base off. The method behind the library was RACE. These reads were obtained on a NextSeq 500. Library preparation attached unique molecular identifiers to individual cDNA molecules for quantitative, reproducible TCR counting. From each blood RNA sample, both TCR alpha and TCR beta chains were sequenced. As for the authors' bioinformatics: A median of about 87,000 TCRs per sample was observed, with a range of about 20,000 to 750,000. V, J and CDR3 annotation of the TCR reads was performed with the Decombinator software suite. For PS versus PT1 abundance plots, all samples were subsampled to the same number of TCRs (28,000). Expanded TCRs were defined as absent before sensitization and observed at least eight times at the 2-week time point. Through fastp at Q25 and MiXCR, TCRdb rebuilt clones from the public reads, retaining in-frame beta chains. All rows with the same CDR3 protein become a single entry with the most common DNA and genes. In this record, the V and J calls reflect TCRdb's handling and not the investigators' own analysis. In all, the sample holds roughly 89,000 distinct CDR3 sequences, and about a tenth of those were seen once. Of the sample, more than 1% falls within the top ten clones.

The entry originates in a study of human T cells and chemical hapten exposure (dated by TCRdb to the early 2020s). For context, the study as a whole: For sensitization, 2% DPC in acetone was applied to a 2 cm by 2 cm area of upper inner arm skin. Throughout the study period of around 25 weeks, patients also received therapeutic DPC doses to the scalp every week. Patch testing was done on the upper back using Finn chambers containing 0.01% DPC, and results were scored after 6 days according to International Contact Dermatitis Research Group standards. Alopecia areata with under or over 50% scalp involvement, alopecia totalis and alopecia universalis were represented in the patient cohort, which was mostly female. The libraries were sequenced as a pool, and the TCR yield per sample differed mostly because of small variations in library volumes within the pool. This study followed changes in the peripheral blood TCR repertoire in vivo during primary and secondary sensitization of alopecia patients to the hapten diphenylcyclopropenone (DPC). Blood samples were taken from patients before sensitization (week 0) and then at 2, 6 and about 24 weeks after DPC sensitization. Around 29 alopecia patients provided blood for TCR sequencing at one to four time points (pre-sensitization, 2, 6 and 24 weeks).

Overall study outcomes, separate from this receptor: DPC sensitization did not change how many TCRs were above 1 in 1000 frequency, and no evidence was found of alterations in global repertoire structure. Expanded TCRs formed significantly more large CDR3 similarity clusters than pre-sensitization or healthy control sets, consistent with antigen-driven responses. After repeated subsampling, the strength of the expansion versus patch-test correlation and the threshold at which it became significant changed. Alopecia, a presumed autoimmune disease, was present in all patients, so the immune response of the patients might differ from that of healthy individuals. Patch test score was positively correlated with the number of PT1 expanded TCRs, with significance at thresholds 8, 16 and 32 but not at 4.

The sample's time point label is to be understood as: patch test 3, about 24 weeks after DPC sensitization. The meaning of the sample's treatment or condition label: therapeutic diphenylcyclopropenone sensitization with weekly scalp DPC. At each patch-test visit, blood was drawn before the patch test was applied. Patients were eligible if aged 18 to 70, diagnosed with alopecia and judged suitable for DPC therapy, and pregnant patients were excluded. Total RNA was extracted from unfractionated whole blood collected in Tempus Blood RNA tubes. The specimen was whole blood, collected in connection with sensitization to the hapten diphenylcyclopropenone (DPC). The clonotype originates from a woman under 40 with alopecia areata. Some clones in this sample may be carry-over from other donors' samples.

The CDR3 protein: CASSSPTGVGNQPQHF. DNA sequence: TGTGCCAGCAGTTCACCGACAGGGGTTGGCAATCAGCCCCAGCATTTT. The chain was built from TRBV28 and TRBJ1-5; TRBD1 aligns with 8 central bases. V is trimmed back by 4 bases and J by 2 bases, and the junction contains 7 bases that no gene match accounts for. CDR1 is given as MDHEN and CDR2 as SYDVKM, both from the germline V gene. Its CDR3 holds 16 amino acids, cysteine through phenylalanine. The CDR3 DNA has 48 bases and is translated from base 1.